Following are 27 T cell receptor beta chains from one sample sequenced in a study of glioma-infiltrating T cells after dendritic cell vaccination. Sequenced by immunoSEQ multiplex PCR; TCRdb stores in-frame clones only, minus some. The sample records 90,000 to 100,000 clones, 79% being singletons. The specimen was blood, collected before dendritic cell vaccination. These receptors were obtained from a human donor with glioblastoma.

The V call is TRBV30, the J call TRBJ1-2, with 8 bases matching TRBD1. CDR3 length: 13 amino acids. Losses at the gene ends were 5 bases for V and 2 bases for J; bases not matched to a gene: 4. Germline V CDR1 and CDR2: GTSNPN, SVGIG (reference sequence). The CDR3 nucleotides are TGTGCCTGGGCTACAGGGGGAAACTATGGCTACACCTTC. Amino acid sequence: CAWATGGNYGYTF.

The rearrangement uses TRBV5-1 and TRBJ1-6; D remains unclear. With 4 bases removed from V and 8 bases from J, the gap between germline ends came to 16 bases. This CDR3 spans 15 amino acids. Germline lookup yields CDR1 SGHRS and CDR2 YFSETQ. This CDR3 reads CASSMDRGNHSPLHF. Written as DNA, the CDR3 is TGCGCCAGCAGCATGGACCGGGGTAACCATTCACCCCTCCACTTT.

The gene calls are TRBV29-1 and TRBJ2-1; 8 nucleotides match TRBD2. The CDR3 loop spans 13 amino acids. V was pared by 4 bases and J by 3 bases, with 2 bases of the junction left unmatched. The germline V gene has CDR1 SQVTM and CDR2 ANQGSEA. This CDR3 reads CSVGAGGYNEQFF. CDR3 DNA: TGCAGCGTTGGGGCGGGGGGCTACAATGAGCAGTTCTTC.

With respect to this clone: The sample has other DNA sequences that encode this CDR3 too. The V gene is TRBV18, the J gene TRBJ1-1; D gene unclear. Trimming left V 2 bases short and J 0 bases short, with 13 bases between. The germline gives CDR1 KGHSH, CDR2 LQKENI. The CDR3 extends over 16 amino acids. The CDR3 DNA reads TGTGCCAGCTCACCAGGGCAAAGTGGCTTGAACACTGAAGCTTTCTTT. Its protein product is CASSPGQSGLNTEAFF.

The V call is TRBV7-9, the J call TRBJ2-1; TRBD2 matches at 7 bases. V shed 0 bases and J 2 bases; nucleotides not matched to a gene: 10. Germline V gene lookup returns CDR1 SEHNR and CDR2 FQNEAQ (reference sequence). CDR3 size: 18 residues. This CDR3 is CASSLASSGWSAYNEQFF. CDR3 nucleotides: TGTGCCAGCAGCTTAGCCTCTAGCGGTTGGTCCGCCTACAATGAGCAGTTCTTC.

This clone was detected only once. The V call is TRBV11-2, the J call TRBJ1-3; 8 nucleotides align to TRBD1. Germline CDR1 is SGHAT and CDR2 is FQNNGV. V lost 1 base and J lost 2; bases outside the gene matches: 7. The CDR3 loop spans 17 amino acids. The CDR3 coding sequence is TGTGCCAGCAGCTTAGTAGGACAGGGAGTCCCTGGAAACACCATATATTTT. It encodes CASSLVGQGVPGNTIYF.

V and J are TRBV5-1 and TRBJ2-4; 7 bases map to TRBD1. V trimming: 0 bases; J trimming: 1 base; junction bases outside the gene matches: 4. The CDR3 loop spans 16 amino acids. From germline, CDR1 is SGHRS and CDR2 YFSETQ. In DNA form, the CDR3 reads TGCGCCAGCAGCTTGGGGGACAGAAAGGCCAAAAACATTCAGTACTTC. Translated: CASSLGDRKAKNIQYF. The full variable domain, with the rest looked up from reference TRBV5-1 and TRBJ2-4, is KAGVTQTPRYLIKTRGQQVTLSCSPISGHRSVSWYQQTPGQGLQFLFEYFSETQRNKGNFPGRFSGRQFSNSRSEMNVSTLELGDSALYLCASSLGDRKAKNIQYFGAGTRLSVL.

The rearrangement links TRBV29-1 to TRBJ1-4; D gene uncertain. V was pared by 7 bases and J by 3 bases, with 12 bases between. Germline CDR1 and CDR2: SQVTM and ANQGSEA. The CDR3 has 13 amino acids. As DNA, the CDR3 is TGCAGCGCTGGGCAGCAAGCTAATGAAAAACTGTTTTTT. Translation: CSAGQQANEKLFF.

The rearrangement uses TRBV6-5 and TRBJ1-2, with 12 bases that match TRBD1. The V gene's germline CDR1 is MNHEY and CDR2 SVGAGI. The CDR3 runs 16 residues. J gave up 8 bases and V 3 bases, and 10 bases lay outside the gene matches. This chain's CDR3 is CASSYQQGQGARGYTF. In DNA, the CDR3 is TGTGCCAGCAGTTATCAGCAGGGACAGGGGGCTCGGGGCTACACCTTC.

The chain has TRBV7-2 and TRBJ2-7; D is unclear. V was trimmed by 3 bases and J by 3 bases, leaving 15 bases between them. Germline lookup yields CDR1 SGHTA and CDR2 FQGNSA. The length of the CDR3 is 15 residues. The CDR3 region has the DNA TGTGCCAGCAGCTTGGCCCCGACTCTTATCTACGAGCAGTACTTC. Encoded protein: CASSLAPTLIYEQYF.

CDR3 DNA sequence: TGTGCCAGCAGTTTACAGGGTGACTATGGCTACACCTTC. It translates to CASSLQGDYGYTF. J is TRBJ1-2 and V is TRBV27; D might be TRBD1 (5 bases). The V gene's germline CDR1 is MNHEY and CDR2 SMNVEV (reference sequence). CDR3 length equals 13 residues. Trimming cost V 2 bases and J 3 bases, with 7 bases left between them.

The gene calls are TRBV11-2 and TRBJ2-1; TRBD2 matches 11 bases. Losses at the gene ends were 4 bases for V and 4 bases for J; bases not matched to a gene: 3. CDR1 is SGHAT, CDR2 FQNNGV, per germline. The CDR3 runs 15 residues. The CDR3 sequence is CASSSGTSGYNEQFF. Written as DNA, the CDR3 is TGTGCCAGCAGCTCGGGGACTAGCGGTTACAATGAGCAGTTCTTC. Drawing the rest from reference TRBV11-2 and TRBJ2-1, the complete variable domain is EAGVAQSPRYKIIEKRQSVAFWCNPISGHATLYWYQQILGQGPKLLIQFQNNGVVDDSQLPKDRFSAERLKGVDSTLKIQPAKLEDSAVYLCASSSGTSGYNEQFFGPGTRLTVL.

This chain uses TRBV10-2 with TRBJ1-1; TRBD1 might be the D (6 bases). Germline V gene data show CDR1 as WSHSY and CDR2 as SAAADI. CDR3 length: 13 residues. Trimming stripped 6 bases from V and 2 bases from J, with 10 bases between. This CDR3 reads CASRQGKNTEAFF. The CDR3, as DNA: TGCGCCAGCAGACAGGGTAAAAACACTGAAGCTTTCTTT.

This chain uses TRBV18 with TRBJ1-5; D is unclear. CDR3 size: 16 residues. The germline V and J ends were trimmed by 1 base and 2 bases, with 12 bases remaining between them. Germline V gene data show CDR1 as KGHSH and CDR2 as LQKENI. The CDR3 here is CASSPLALPGNQPQHF. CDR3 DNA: TGTGCCAGCTCACCACTCGCCCTCCCAGGCAATCAGCCCCAGCATTTT.

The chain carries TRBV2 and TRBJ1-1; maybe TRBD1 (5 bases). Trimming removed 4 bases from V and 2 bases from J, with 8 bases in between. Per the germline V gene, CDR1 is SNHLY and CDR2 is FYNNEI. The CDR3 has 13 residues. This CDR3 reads CASSVTGNTEAFF. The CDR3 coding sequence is TGTGCCAGCAGTGTTACAGGTAACACTGAAGCTTTCTTT.

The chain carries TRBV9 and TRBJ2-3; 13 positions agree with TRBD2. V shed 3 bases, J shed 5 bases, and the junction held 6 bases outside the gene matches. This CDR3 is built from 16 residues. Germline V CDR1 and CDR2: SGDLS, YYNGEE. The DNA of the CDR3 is TGTGCCAGCAGCGCCCGGACTAGCGGGAGAAGAGATACGCAGTATTTT. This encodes CASSARTSGRRDTQYF.

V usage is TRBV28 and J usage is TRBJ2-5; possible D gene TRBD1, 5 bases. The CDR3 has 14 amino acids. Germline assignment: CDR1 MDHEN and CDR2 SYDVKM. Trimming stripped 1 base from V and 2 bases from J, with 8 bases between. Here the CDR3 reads CASSLYRNQETQYF. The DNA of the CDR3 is TGTGCCAGCAGTTTATACAGGAATCAAGAGACCCAGTACTTC.

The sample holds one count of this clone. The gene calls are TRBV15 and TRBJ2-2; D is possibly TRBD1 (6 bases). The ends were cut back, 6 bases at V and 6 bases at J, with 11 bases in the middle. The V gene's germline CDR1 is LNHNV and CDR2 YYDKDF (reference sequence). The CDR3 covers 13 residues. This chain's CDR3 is CATSTRGSGELFF. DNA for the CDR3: TGTGCCACCAGTACCAGGGGATCCGGGGAGCTGTTTTTT.

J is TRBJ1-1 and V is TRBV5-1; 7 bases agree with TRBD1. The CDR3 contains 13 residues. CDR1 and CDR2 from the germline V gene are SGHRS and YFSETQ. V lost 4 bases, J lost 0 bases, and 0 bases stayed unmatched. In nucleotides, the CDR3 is TGCGCCAGCAGCGACAGGGTGAACACTGAAGCTTTCTTT. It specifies CASSDRVNTEAFF. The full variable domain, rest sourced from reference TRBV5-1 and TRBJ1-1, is KAGVTQTPRYLIKTRGQQVTLSCSPISGHRSVSWYQQTPGQGLQFLFEYFSETQRNKGNFPGRFSGRQFSNSRSEMNVSTLELGDSALYLCASSDRVNTEAFFGQGTRLTVV.

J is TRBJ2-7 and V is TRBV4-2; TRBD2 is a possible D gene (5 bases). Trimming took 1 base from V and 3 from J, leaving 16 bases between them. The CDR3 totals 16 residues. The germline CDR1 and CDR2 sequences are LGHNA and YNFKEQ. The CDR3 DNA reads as TGTGCCAGCAGCCAAGTTGTGGGAGCAGCTGACTACGAGCAGTACTTC. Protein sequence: CASSQVVGAADYEQYF.

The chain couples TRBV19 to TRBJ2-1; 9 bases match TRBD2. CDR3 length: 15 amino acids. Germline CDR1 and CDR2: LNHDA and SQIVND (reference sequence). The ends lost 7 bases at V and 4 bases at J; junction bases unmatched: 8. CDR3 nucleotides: TGTGCCAGTAAGGCTAGCGGGATATTATACAATGAGCAGTTCTTC. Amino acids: CASKASGILYNEQFF.

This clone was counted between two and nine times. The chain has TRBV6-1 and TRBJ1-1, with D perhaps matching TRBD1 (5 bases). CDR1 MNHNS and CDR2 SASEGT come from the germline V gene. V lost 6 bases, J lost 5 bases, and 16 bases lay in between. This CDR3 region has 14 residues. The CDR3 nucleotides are TGTGCCAGCAGATACACTGCAGGGTGGACTGAAGCTTTCTTT. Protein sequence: CASRYTAGWTEAFF.

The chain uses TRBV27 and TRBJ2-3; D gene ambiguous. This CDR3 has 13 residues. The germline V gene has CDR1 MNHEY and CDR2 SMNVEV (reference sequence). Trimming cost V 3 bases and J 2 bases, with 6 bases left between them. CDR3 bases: TGTGCCAGCAGTTTTAGCCCCACAGATACGCAGTATTTT. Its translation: CASSFSPTDTQYF.

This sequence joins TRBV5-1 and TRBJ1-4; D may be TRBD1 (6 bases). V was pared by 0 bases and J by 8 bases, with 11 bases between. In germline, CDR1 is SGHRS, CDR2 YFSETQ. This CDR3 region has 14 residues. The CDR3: CASSLGRGAEKLFF. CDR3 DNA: TGCGCCAGCAGCTTGGGCAGGGGAGCGGAAAAACTGTTTTTT.

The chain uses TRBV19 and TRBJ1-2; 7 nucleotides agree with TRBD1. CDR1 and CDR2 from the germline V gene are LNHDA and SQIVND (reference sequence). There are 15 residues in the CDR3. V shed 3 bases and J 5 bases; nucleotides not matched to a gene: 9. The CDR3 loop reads CASSIPVAGGYGYTF. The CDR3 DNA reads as TGTGCCAGTAGTATCCCCGTCGCAGGGGGATATGGCTACACCTTC.

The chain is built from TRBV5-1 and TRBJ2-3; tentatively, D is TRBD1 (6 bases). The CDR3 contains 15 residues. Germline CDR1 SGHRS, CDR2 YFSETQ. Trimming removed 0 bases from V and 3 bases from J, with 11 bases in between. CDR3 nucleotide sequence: TGCGCCAGCAGCTTGGCCAGGGGTTGGACAGATACGCAGTATTTT. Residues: CASSLARGWTDTQYF.

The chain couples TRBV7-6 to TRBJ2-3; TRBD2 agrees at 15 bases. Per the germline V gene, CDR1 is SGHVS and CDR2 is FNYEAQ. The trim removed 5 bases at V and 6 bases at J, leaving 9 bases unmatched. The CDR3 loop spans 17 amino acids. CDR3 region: CASSPLWTSGGADTQYF. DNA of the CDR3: TGTGCCAGCAGCCCCCTATGGACTAGCGGGGGGGCGGATACGCAGTATTTT.